The present TCR beta chain was sequenced within a study of vaccination and CD4 T cells after COVID-19. Study-level information: Median time from COVID diagnosis to post-COVID sampling was 101 days (35 to 161). Researchers treated control cultures with a CEFX pool, an HIV-1 Nef pool, or no peptide. Notes on the study in general: Convalescent patients had a median approximately 86% of reactive clones appearing only post-vaccination.

V lost 1 base to trimming and J lost 10 bases, with 11 bases between them. Looked up from germline, CDR1 is SGHRS and CDR2 is YFSETQ. This CDR3 comprises 12 residues. Treatment denoted: roughly 10-day PBMC culture with coronavirus spike peptide pools or control peptides (ViraFEST assay). Once obtained from cultured CD4+ T cells, the DNA was sequenced using the Oncomine TCR Beta short-read assay. Each CDR3 protein is one row after TCRdb ran MiXCR on the PCR reads. The sample contains fewer than 30,000 distinct CDR3 sequences, about 66% of which appear only once. As concerns this clonotype: Antigen: not known.

The sequenced sample was CD4+ T cells from blood, cultured in vitro, obtained after SARS-CoV-2 vaccination. The clonotype was recovered from a human donor who received a COVID-19 vaccine. The chain is built from TRBV5-1 and TRBJ1-2, with D unclear. CDR3 sequence (DNA): TGCGCCAGCAGCTTGTACCTCGGGGACTACACCTTC. Translation: CASSLYLGDYTF.